Listed here are 26 T cell receptor beta chains from one sample, sequenced in a study of cytomegalovirus exposure and HLA in healthy donors. Both 60 Vbeta primers and 13 Jbeta primers went into the PCR. Sequencing used immunoSEQ multiplex PCR; TCRdb keeps in-frame clones, though not all of them. The sample lists approximately 170,000 clones; approximately 80% were seen once. The sequenced sample consisted of PBMCs. Receptor source: a male donor in good health and CMV-seronegative.

The rearrangement uses TRBV5-8 and TRBJ2-3; 10 nucleotides line up with TRBD2. With 4 bases clipped from V and 5 bases from J, the junction kept 10 bases outside the gene matches. This CDR3 is 16 amino acids long. Germline CDR1 is SGHTS and CDR2 is YDEGEE. CDR3 amino acids: CASSLLGTSAGDTQYF. Written as DNA, the CDR3 is TGTGCCAGCAGCCTCCTCGGGACTAGCGCAGGAGATACGCAGTATTTT.

This chain uses TRBV7-9 with TRBJ2-3; perhaps TRBD1 as D (6 bases). Trimming cost V 7 bases and J 2 bases, with 13 bases left between them. This CDR3 contains 14 residues. The germline V gene has CDR1 SEHNR and CDR2 FQNEAQ (reference sequence). The CDR3 region has the DNA TGTGCCAGCACCAAACGGGACAACACAGATACGCAGTATTTT. Its protein is CASTKRDNTDTQYF.

The gene calls are TRBV28 and TRBJ1-1, with 9 bases aligning to TRBD1. CDR3 size: 14 residues. From germline, CDR1 is MDHEN and CDR2 SYDVKM. V gave up 6 bases and J gave up 3 bases; unmatched junction bases: 5. CDR3 loop: CASSKGQGYTEAFF. In nucleotides, the CDR3 is TGTGCCAGCAGCAAGGGACAGGGTTACACTGAAGCTTTCTTT.

The rearrangement uses TRBV6-5 and TRBJ2-7; 10 bases match TRBD2. The V and J ends lost 6 bases and 2 bases, in that order; junction bases with no gene match: 7. Germline V lookup: CDR1 MNHEY, CDR2 SVGAGI. The CDR3 totals 15 residues. The CDR3 nucleotides are TGTGCCAGCAGCAAACAGAGCGGGAGGGCCTACGAGCAGTACTTC. Amino acid sequence: CASSKQSGRAYEQYF.

The gene calls are TRBV19 and TRBJ2-2; D might be TRBD2 (5 bases). V was trimmed by 3 bases and J by 0 bases, leaving 8 bases between them. CDR1 LNHDA and CDR2 SQIVND come from the germline V gene (reference sequence). The CDR3 has 15 residues. The CDR3 region is CASSIGVSNTGELFF. CDR3 sequence (DNA): TGTGCCAGTAGTATCGGGGTATCGAACACCGGGGAGCTGTTTTTT.

As for this clone: At the DNA level, this CDR3 is encoded by other sequences in the same sample as well. The genes are TRBV6-5 and TRBJ2-7; weak D call: TRBD2 (6 bases). CDR3 length: 16 amino acids. V was clipped by 0 bases and J by 2 bases, with 14 bases between them. The germline gives CDR1 MNHEY, CDR2 SVGAGI. Here the CDR3 reads CASSYSLGGAPYEQYF. CDR3 sequence (DNA): TGTGCCAGCAGTTACTCCCTTGGAGGGGCGCCCTACGAGCAGTACTTC.

V gene TRBV5-1 combines with J gene TRBJ2-3; maybe TRBD2 (5 bases). V lost 4 bases and J 1 base, leaving 16 bases between the germline ends. CDR1 and CDR2 (germline): SGHRS, YFSETQ. The CDR3 covers 16 residues. The CDR3 sequence: CASSPPEGSGTDTQYF. CDR3 DNA sequence: TGCGCCAGCAGCCCGCCTGAGGGATCGGGCACAGATACGCAGTATTTT.

The J gene is TRBJ1-2, the V gene TRBV5-8; 7 bases map to TRBD1. Germline CDR1 and CDR2: SGHTS and YDEGEE. Germline trimming cut 4 bases from V and 3 bases from J; bases unmatched to any gene: 15. The CDR3 runs to 17 residues. The CDR3 nucleotides read TGTGCCAGCAGCCAAGAATCGAAGGCACAGGGGCACTATGGCTACACCTTC. Translation gives CASSQESKAQGHYGYTF.

The rearrangement uses TRBV19 and TRBJ1-2, with 9 bases fitting TRBD1. V lost 2 bases, J lost 7 bases, and 11 bases stayed unmatched. CDR1 is LNHDA, CDR2 SQIVND, per germline (reference sequence). The CDR3 has 16 amino acids. The CDR3 loop is CASSISPGTGRSGYTF. CDR3 nucleotide sequence: TGTGCCAGTAGTATAAGTCCCGGGACAGGGCGGAGTGGCTACACCTTC.

This clone was seen more than once but under ten times. The chain carries TRBV4-3 and TRBJ2-3, with 10 nucleotides matching TRBD1. This CDR3 comprises 16 residues. Germline V gives CDR1 LGHNA, CDR2 YSLEER. With V trimmed by 2 bases and J by 3 bases, 5 bases remained unmatched. Here the CDR3 DNA reads TGCGCCAGCAGCCAAACGGGGGACAGGGGTACAGATACGCAGTATTTT. Translated, it gives CASSQTGDRGTDTQYF.

In nucleotides, the CDR3 is TGTGCCTGGGACAGGGGGAGGTACGAGCAGTACTTC. It encodes CAWDRGRYEQYF. The V gene is TRBV30, the J gene TRBJ2-7, with 9 bases fitting TRBD1. This CDR3 contains 12 residues. The V gene's germline CDR1 is GTSNPN and CDR2 SVGIG (reference sequence). J gave up 4 bases and V 5 bases, and 3 bases lay outside the gene matches.

The chain links TRBV18 to TRBJ2-1; TRBD2 aligns across 7 bases. V trimming: 2 bases; J trimming: 0 bases; junction bases outside the gene matches: 7. The CDR3 length is 17 residues. Per germline, CDR1 KGHSH and CDR2 LQKENI. CDR3 amino acids: CASSPIASGSSYNEQFF. In DNA, the CDR3 is TGTGCCAGCTCACCAATTGCTAGCGGCAGCTCCTACAATGAGCAGTTCTTC.

The rearrangement joins TRBV7-2 to TRBJ1-1; D might be TRBD1 (6 bases). The CDR3 has 14 amino acids. Trimming removed 4 bases from V and 5 bases from J, with 14 bases in between. Per the germline V gene, CDR1 is SGHTA and CDR2 is FQGNSA. This chain's CDR3 is CASSSQQGGTEAFF. CDR3 DNA: TGTGCCAGCAGCTCACAACAGGGAGGGACTGAAGCTTTCTTT.

A word on this clone: Mismatch with germline at one junction end may stem from a read error. V and J are TRBV9 and TRBJ2-5; 14 bases align to TRBD2. The end of the DNA is better explained by TRBJ2-7, so the J call may be wrong. Germline V gives CDR1 SGDLS, CDR2 YYNGEE. The CDR3 is made up of 16 amino acids. This CDR3 is CASSAGLAGVGYEQYF. CDR3 nucleotides: TGTGCCAGTAGCGCGGGACTAGCGGGAGTAGGCTACGAGCAGTACTTC.

The DNA of the CDR3 is TGCGCCAGCAGCTTGAGCGTCAGACTAGCGGGAGGGAATGAGCAGTTCTTC. It translates to CASSLSVRLAGGNEQFF. The rearrangement joins TRBV5-1 to TRBJ2-1, with TRBD2 matching over 14 bases. Germline V gene lookup returns CDR1 SGHRS and CDR2 YFSETQ. This CDR3 spans 17 amino acids. V was clipped by 1 base and J by 7 bases; unmatched bases: 7.

Points on this clone: A junction end diverges from the germline sequence, so it may reflect a read error. The chain couples TRBV7-9 to TRBJ2-7, with no clear D. Germline V lookup: CDR1 SEHNR, CDR2 FQNEAQ (reference sequence). The CDR3 is made up of 12 amino acids. Here the CDR3 reads CSSSYTAYEQYF. The CDR3 DNA follows: TGTTCCAGCAGCTACACAGCCTACGAGCAGTACTTC.

The V and J genes are TRBV5-1 and TRBJ2-7; D may be TRBD2 (6 bases). Trimming left V 0 bases short and J 0 bases short, with 19 bases between. The CDR3 runs to 18 residues. The V gene's germline CDR1 is SGHRS and CDR2 YFSETQ. Here the CDR3 DNA reads TGCGCCAGCAGCTTGGGAGGGTTTGTGCCCGGGAGCTCCTACGAGCAGTACTTC. Residues: CASSLGGFVPGSSYEQYF.

The V gene is TRBV11-2, the J gene TRBJ2-1; 10 bases match TRBD1. With V trimmed by 5 bases and J by 0 bases, 13 bases remained unmatched. This CDR3 contains 19 residues. Germline V CDR1 and CDR2: SGHAT, FQNNGV. The DNA of the CDR3 is TGTGCCAGCAGCAATATGGGGGACAGGGGCCAGAGCTCCTACAATGAGCAGTTCTTC. It is translated as CASSNMGDRGQSSYNEQFF.

This rearrangement joins TRBV4-2 to TRBJ2-5; 12 nucleotides line up with TRBD2. Germline lookup yields CDR1 LGHNA and CDR2 YNFKEQ. This CDR3 is built from 16 residues. The ends lost 4 bases at V and 5 bases at J; junction bases unmatched: 8. CDR3 amino acids: CASSPRLAGVDETQYF. In nucleotides, the CDR3 is TGTGCCAGCAGCCCCCGACTAGCGGGGGTAGATGAGACCCAGTACTTC.

The J gene is TRBJ2-3, the V gene TRBV6-5, with D possibly TRBD2 on 6 matching bases. The germline gives CDR1 MNHEY, CDR2 SVGAGI. The CDR3 consists of 13 residues. V was clipped by 6 bases and J by 4 bases, with 11 bases between them. The CDR3 nucleotides read TGTGCCAGCAGGCCCGGGACTCCAGATACGCAGTATTTT. Protein sequence: CASRPGTPDTQYF.

The chain links TRBV5-1 to TRBJ1-6; TRBD1 agrees at 7 bases. V was clipped by 4 bases and J by 7 bases; unmatched bases: 11. This CDR3 has 16 amino acids. Germline V CDR1 and CDR2: SGHRS, YFSETQ. The CDR3 reads CASSLNRQGSNSPLHF. Here the CDR3 DNA reads TGCGCCAGCAGCCTCAACCGACAGGGATCGAATTCACCCCTCCACTTT. Using reference TRBV5-1 and TRBJ1-6 for the parts outside the CDR3, the full variable domain is KAGVTQTPRYLIKTRGQQVTLSCSPISGHRSVSWYQQTPGQGLQFLFEYFSETQRNKGNFPGRFSGRQFSNSRSEMNVSTLELGDSALYLCASSLNRQGSNSPLHFGNGTRLTVT.

The chain recombines TRBV4-1 with TRBJ2-7; 7 positions agree with TRBD2. Germline assignment: CDR1 MGHRA and CDR2 YSYEKL. The CDR3 has 15 amino acids. V was pared by 0 bases and J by 6 bases, with 8 bases of the junction left unmatched. CDR3 residues: CASSQEPLAAPEQYF. As DNA, the CDR3 is TGCGCCAGCAGCCAAGAGCCCCTAGCGGCCCCCGAGCAGTACTTC.

The chain recombines TRBV19 with TRBJ1-2; 7 bases match TRBD1. Trimming took 1 base from V and 7 from J; bases not matched to a gene: 3. The CDR3 consists of 13 residues. From germline, CDR1 is LNHDA and CDR2 SQIVND (reference sequence). The CDR3 reads CASSIAQGGGYTF. The DNA for the CDR3 is TGTGCCAGTAGTATAGCCCAGGGGGGTGGCTACACCTTC. The full variable domain, its missing parts supplied by reference TRBV19 and TRBJ1-2, is DGGITQSPKYLFRKEGQNVTLSCEQNLNHDAMYWYRQDPGQGLRLIYYSQIVNDFQKGDIAEGYSVSREKKESFPLTVTSAQKNPTAFYLCASSIAQGGGYTFGSGTRLTVV.

The chain has TRBV5-4 and TRBJ1-4, with 7 bases lining up with TRBD1. Losses at the gene ends were 4 bases for V and 4 bases for J; bases not matched to a gene: 7. Germline V gene data show CDR1 as SGHNT and CDR2 as YYREEE (reference sequence). This CDR3 spans 15 amino acids. The CDR3 is CASSRGGMGNEKLFF. The CDR3, as DNA: TGTGCCAGCAGCAGAGGGGGCATGGGTAATGAAAAACTGTTTTTT.

The rearrangement uses TRBV28 and TRBJ1-3; D perhaps matches TRBD1 (6 bases). Germline V gene sequence: CDR1 MDHEN, CDR2 SYDVKM. The CDR3 extends over 15 amino acids. V was pared by 6 bases and J by 2 bases, with 14 bases between. CDR3 loop: CASRPGDVTGNTIYF. As DNA, the CDR3 is TGTGCCAGCAGGCCAGGGGACGTAACTGGAAACACCATATATTTT.

This chain connects TRBV5-5 to TRBJ2-1, with 7 bases that match TRBD1. Germline V gene data show CDR1 as SGHKS and CDR2 as YYEKEE (reference sequence). Trimming removed 5 bases from V and 6 bases from J; junction bases left unmatched: 14. The length of the CDR3 is 16 residues. The CDR3 DNA follows: TGTGCCAGCAGTTTTGGTGCGACAGGGCTGGGCAATGAGCAGTTCTTC. Protein: CASSFGATGLGNEQFF.